This section outlines one TCR beta chain sequence together with its context. These data belong to a study of identical twins. One entry per CDR3 protein, called by TCRdb with MiXCR from the 5' RACE reads. The data hold approximately 700,000 distinct CDR3 sequences, with roughly 18% observed a single time. This CDR3 is built from 12 residues. Trimming pared 5 bases from V and 4 bases from J, leaving 8 bases between. The same sample was also used in a study of T cells expressing NK-cell markers.

Sequenced sample: PBMCs. The TCR was taken from a woman aged 18 to 35 in good health. The chain is built from TRBV12-3 or TRBV12-4 and TRBJ1-1; a weak D match, TRBD1 (5 bases). The CDR3 coding sequence is TGTGCCAGCAGTATGAGGGGCACTGAAGCTTTCTTT. Protein sequence: CASSMRGTEAFF.